The source of this T cell receptor (beta chain) is a study of OX40 agonist ivuxolimab in advanced cancers. About the research overall: Partial response was recorded in three patients: one hepatocellular carcinoma and two cutaneous melanoma cases.

The protocol was immunoSEQ multiplex PCR, while the TCRdb copy is restricted to in-frame clones and leaves out a portion. The data show 15,000 to 20,000 clones, over 75% seen once. Study outcomes and limitations: The authors also found low normalized T-cell clonal expansion in some nonresponders.

V was clipped by 1 base and J by 7 bases, with 14 bases between them. CDR1 is SGHVS and CDR2 is FQNEAQ in the germline V gene. This CDR3 is 14 amino acids long. A word on this clone: Its antigen is not identified. The sample holds other DNA sequences that translate to the same CDR3.

At cycle 4 day 1, cycle 7 day 1, and baseline, blood was sampled. The chain joins TRBV7-8 to TRBJ2-7, with D perhaps assigned TRBD1 or TRBD2 (5 bases each). The starting material was CD4+ or CD8+ T cells sorted from blood, obtained in a trial of the OX40 agonist ivuxolimab. The clonotype was recovered from an adult with an advanced solid tumor such as melanoma, head and neck, liver or kidney cancer. In nucleotides, the CDR3 is TGTGCCAGCAGCTTAGTCTCTGGGGGATTGGAGCAGTACTTC. This translates into CASSLVSGGLEQYF.